The clone carrying this T cell receptor (beta chain) came up many times. Its target is unknown. Trimming removed 5 bases at V and 4 bases at J, with 9 bases between. CDR3 length: 13 residues. CDR1 and CDR2 (germline): MDHEN, SYDVKM. This entry comes from a study of T cell repertoires in cytomegalovirus infection. Study summary: In public TCR beta signatures, there were indications of both CMV infection and matching HLA type.

Findings and limits, study-wide: Summed frequency of shared TCR beta families picked out CMV carriers who also had the relevant HLA. Dominating the ex vivo response were HLA-C-restricted CMV-specific TCR beta clonotypes.

One entry per CDR3 protein, called by TCRdb with MiXCR from the reads. The sample holds 150,000 to 200,000 distinct CDR3 sequences, approximately 9.6% seen once. This sequence originates from a human donor in good health (CMV status not recorded). Some clones in this sample may be carry-over from other donors' samples. V and J are TRBV28 and TRBJ2-1, with D hard to call. Sample: PBMCs. CDR3 sequence reads: CASSILRYNEQFF. Here the CDR3 DNA reads TGTGCCAGCAGTATACTCAGATACAATGAGCAGTTCTTC.